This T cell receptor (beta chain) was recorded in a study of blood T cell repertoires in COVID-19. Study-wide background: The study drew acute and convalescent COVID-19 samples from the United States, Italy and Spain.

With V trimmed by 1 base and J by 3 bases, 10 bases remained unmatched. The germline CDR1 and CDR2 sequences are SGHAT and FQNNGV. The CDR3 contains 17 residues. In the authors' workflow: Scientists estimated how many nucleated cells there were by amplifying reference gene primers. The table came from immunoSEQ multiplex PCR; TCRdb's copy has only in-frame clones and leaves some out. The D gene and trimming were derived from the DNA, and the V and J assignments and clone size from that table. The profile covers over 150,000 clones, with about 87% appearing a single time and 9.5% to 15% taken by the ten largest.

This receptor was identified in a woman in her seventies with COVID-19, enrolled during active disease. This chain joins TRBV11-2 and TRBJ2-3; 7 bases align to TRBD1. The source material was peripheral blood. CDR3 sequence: CASSLGPDRVLTDTQYF. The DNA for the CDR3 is TGTGCCAGCAGCTTAGGCCCCGACAGGGTACTTACAGATACGCAGTATTTT.